This record concerns one TCR beta chain sequence. These data are taken from a study of shared clonotypes between healthy human individuals. The method was immunoSEQ multiplex PCR; TCRdb's version includes in-frame clones alone and lacks a portion of them. The data show fewer than 600,000 clones, 60% to 85% seen once. The length of the CDR3 is 16 residues. After removal of 3 bases from V and 5 bases from J, the junction contained 10 bases not matched to a gene. Germline V gene sequence: CDR1 SNHLY, CDR2 FYNNEI. This chain connects TRBV2 to TRBJ2-3, with 8 bases fitting TRBD2. Sequenced input: PBMCs. This receptor was obtained from a woman between 40 and 50 years old in good health. Some clones in this sample may be carry-over from other donors' samples. The CDR3 loop is CASSEGPSGSEDTQYF. Written as DNA, the CDR3 is TGTGCCAGCAGTGAGGGGCCCAGCGGGAGCGAAGATACGCAGTATTTT.